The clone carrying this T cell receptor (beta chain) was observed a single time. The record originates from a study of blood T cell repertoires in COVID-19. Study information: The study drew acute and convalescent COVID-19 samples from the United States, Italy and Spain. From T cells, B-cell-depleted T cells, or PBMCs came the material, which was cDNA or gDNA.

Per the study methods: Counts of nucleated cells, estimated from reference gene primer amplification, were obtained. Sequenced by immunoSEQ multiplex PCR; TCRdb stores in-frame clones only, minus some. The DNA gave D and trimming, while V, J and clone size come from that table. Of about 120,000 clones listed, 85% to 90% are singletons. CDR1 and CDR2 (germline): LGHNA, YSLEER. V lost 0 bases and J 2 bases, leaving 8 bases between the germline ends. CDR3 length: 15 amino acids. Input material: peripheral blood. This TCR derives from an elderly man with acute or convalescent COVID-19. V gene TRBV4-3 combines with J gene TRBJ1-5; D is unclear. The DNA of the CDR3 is TGCGCCAGCAGCCAAGATCTAACGGGCAATCAGCCCCAGCATTTT. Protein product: CASSQDLTGNQPQHF.